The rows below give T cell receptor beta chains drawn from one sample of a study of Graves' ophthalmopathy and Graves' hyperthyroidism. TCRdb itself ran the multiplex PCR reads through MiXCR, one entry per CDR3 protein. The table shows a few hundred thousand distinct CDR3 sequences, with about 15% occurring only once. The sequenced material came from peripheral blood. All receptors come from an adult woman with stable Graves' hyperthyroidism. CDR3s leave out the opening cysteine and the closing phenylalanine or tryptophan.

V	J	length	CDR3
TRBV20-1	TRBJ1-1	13	SARAPDGMNTEAF
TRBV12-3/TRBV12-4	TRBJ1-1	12	ASSWTGGITEAF
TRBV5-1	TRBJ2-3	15	ASSLAGTGSNTDTQY
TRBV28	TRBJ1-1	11	ASRKQGGTEAF
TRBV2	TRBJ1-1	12	ASSGRDRGTEAF
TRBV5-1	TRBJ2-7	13	ASSLAIGQNYEQY
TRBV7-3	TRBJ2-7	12	ASSLGRGATTEY
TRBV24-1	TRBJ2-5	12	ATSVLQGLQTQY
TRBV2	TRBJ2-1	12	ASSGAGVGNEQF
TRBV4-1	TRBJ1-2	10	ASSASAYGYT
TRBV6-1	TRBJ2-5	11	ASSRQSQETQY
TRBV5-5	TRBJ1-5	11	ASSLGQAQPQH
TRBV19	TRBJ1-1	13	ASSNDRAGNTEAF
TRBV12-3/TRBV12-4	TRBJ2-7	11	ASTWGGRYEQY
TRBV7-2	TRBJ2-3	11	ASSSREGDTQY
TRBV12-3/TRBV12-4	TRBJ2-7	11	ASRPAGAYEQY
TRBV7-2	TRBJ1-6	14	ASSLDSPLINSPLH
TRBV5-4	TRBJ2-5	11	ASSLATGGTQY
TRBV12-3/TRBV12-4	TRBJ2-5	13	ASSFQPGLKETQY
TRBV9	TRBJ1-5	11	ASNSGVGQPQH
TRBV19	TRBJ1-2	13	ASSQAAGTAYGYT
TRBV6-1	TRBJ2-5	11	ASSDGQGAPQY
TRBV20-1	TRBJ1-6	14	SARVLAGINYSPLH